The text below deals with one TCR beta chain. The record originates from a study of blood T cell repertoires in COVID-19. Study-level background: COVID-19 samples, acute and convalescent, were from the United States, Italy and Spain. PBMCs, B-cell-depleted T cells, or T cells were the source of the cDNA or gDNA that made up the material.

As handled by the study authors: Reference gene primer amplification gave estimated nucleated cell counts. Only in-frame clones appear in the TCRdb table, and some are missing; sequencing was by immunoSEQ multiplex PCR. V and J calls plus clone size are reproduced from that table; the DNA served to infer D and trimming. Of 150,000 to 200,000 clones in the sample, about 81% were seen once. The Seattle patients joined while their infection was active and were tracked longitudinally afterward. This receptor was obtained from a woman of 80 years or more with COVID-19, enrolled during active disease. The sequencing input was peripheral blood.

In nucleotides, the CDR3 is TGTGCCAGTAGCAGATCAGGAGGCTCCTATGGCTACACCTTC. Translating gives CASSRSGGSYGYTF. J is TRBJ1-2 and V is TRBV19; no definite D call. This CDR3 is 14 amino acids long. Germline lookup yields CDR1 LNHDA and CDR2 SQIVND (reference sequence). Trimming removed 6 bases from V and 4 bases from J, with 15 bases in between.